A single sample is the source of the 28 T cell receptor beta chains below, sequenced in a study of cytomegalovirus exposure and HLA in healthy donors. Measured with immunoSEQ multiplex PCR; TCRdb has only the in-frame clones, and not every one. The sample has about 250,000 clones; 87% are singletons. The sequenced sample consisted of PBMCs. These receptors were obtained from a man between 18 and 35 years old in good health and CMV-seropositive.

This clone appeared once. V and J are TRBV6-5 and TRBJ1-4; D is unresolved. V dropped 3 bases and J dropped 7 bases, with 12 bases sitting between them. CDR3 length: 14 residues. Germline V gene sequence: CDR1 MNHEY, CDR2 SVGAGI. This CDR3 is CASSYGGFGEKLFF. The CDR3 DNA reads TGTGCCAGCAGTTATGGAGGGTTCGGTGAAAAACTGTTTTTT.

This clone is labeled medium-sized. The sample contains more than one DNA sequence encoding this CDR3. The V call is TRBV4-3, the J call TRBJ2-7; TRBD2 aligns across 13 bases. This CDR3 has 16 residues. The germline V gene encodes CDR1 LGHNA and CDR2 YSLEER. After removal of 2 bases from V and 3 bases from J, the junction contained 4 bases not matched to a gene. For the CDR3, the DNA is TGCGCCAGCAGCCAATCGCGGACTAGCGGGAGCTACGAGCAGTACTTC. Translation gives CASSQSRTSGSYEQYF.

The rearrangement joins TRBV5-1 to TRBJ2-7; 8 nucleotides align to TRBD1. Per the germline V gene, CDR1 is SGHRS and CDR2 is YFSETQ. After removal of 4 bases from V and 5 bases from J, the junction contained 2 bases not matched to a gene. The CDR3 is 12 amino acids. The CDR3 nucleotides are TGCGCCAGCAGCCGGGACAGGCACGAGCAGTACTTC. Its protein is CASSRDRHEQYF.

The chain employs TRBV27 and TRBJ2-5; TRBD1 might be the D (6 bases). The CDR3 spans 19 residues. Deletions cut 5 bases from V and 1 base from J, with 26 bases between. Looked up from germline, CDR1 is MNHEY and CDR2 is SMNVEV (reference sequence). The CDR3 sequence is CASSKLAQNQGHSQETQYF. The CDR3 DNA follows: TGTGCCAGCAGTAAACTCGCACAAAATCAGGGGCATTCCCAAGAGACCCAGTACTTC.

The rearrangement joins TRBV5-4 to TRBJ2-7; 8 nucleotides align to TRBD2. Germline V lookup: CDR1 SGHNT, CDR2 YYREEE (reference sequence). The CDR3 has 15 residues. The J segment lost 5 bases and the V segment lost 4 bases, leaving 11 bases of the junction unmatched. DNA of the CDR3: TGTGCCAGCAGCCTGGGGAGCGGGAGTACCAACGAGCAGTACTTC. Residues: CASSLGSGSTNEQYF.

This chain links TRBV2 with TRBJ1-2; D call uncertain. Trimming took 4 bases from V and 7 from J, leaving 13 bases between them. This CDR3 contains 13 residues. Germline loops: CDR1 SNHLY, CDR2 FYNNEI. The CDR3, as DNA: TGTGCCAGCAGTGTTACCACTGCGGGTGGCTACACCTTC. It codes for CASSVTTAGGYTF.

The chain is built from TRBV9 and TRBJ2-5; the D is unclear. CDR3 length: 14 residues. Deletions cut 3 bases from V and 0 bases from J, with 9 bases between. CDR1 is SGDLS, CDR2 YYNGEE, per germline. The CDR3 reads CASSGATNQETQYF. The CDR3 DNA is TGTGCCAGCAGCGGGGCGACGAACCAAGAGACCCAGTACTTC.

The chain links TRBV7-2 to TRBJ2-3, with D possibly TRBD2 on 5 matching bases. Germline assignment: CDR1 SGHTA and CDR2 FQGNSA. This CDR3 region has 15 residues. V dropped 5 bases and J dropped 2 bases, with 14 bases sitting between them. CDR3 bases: TGTGCCAGCAGCCCTACCCTAGCTAACACAGATACGCAGTATTTT. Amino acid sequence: CASSPTLANTDTQYF.

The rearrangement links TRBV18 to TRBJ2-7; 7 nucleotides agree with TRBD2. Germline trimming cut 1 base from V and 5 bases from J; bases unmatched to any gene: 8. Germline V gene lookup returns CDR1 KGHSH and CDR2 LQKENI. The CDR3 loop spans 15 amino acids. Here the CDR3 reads CASSPLGGNLHEQYF. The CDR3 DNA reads TGTGCCAGCTCACCACTGGGAGGGAATCTCCACGAGCAGTACTTC.

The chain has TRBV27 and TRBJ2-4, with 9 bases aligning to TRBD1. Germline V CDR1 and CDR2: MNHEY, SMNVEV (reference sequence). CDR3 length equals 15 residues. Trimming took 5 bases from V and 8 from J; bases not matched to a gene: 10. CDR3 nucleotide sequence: TGTGCCAGCAGTGGGAAAGGGACAGGGCCGGACATTCAGTACTTC. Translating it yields CASSGKGTGPDIQYF.

The CDR3 here is CASSLTGTGVQDTQYF. The CDR3 DNA reads TGTGCCAGCAGCCTTACCGGGACAGGGGTTCAAGATACGCAGTATTTT. The chain joins TRBV4-2 to TRBJ2-3; 10 bases are a match to TRBD1. V lost 4 bases, J lost 5 bases, and 9 bases stayed unmatched. The CDR3 totals 16 residues. Germline CDR1 LGHNA, CDR2 YNFKEQ.

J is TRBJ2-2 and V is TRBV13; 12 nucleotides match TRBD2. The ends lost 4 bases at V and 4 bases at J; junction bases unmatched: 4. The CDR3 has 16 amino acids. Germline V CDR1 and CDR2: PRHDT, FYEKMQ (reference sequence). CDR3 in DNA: TGTGCCAGCAGCTGGCGACTAGCGGGAGCCACCGGGGAGCTGTTTTTT. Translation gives CASSWRLAGATGELFF.

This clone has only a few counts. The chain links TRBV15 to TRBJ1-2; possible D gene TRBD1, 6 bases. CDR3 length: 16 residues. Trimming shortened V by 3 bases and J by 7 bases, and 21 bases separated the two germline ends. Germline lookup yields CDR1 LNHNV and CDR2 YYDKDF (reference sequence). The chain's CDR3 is CATSSHQDARGGGYTF. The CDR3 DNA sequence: TGTGCCACCAGCAGCCATCAAGATGCCAGGGGAGGTGGCTACACCTTC.

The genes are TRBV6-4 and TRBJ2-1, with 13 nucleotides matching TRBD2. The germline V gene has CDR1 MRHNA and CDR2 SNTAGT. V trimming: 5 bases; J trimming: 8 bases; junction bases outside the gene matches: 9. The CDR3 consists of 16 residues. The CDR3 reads CASSPTGTSGTDEQFF. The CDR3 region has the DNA TGTGCCAGCAGTCCAACCGGGACTAGCGGGACTGATGAGCAGTTCTTC.

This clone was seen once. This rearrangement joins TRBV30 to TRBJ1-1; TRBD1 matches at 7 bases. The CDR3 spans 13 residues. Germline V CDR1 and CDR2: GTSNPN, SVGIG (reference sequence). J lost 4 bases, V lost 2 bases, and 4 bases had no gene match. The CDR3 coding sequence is TGTGCCTGGAGTAGGACAGGAGCCACTGAAGCTTTCTTT. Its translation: CAWSRTGATEAFF.

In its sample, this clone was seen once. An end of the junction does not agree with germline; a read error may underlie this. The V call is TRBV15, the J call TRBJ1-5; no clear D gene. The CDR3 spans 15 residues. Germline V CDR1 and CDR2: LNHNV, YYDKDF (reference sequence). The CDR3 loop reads CATSRERMGNQPQHF. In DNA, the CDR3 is TGTGCCACCAGCCGAGAACGTATGGGCAATCAGCCCCAGCATTTT.

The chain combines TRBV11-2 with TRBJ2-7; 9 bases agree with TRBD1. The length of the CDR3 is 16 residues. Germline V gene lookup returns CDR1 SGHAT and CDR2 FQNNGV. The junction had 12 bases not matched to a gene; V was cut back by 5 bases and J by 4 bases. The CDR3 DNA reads TGTGCCAGCAGCCGGGGACAGGGTGAATTTGCTTACGAGCAGTACTTC. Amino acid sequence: CASSRGQGEFAYEQYF.

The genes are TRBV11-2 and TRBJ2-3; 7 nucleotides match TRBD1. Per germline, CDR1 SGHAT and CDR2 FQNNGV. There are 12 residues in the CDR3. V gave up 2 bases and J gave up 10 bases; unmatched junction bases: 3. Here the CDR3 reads CASSLSGTAQYF. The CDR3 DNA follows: TGTGCCAGCAGCTTATCCGGGACAGCGCAGTATTTT.

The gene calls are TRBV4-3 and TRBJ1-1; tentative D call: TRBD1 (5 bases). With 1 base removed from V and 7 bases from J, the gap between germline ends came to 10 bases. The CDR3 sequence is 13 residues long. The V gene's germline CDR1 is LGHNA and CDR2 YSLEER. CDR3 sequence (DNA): TGCGCCAGCAGCCAAGGGTGGGGGAGTGAAGCTTTCTTT. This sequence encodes CASSQGWGSEAFF.

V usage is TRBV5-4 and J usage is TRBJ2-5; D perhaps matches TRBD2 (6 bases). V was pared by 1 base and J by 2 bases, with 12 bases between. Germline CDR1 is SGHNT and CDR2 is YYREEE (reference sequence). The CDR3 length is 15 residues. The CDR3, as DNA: TGTGCCAGCAGCTTGCTTAGAGGACTACAAGAGACCCAGTACTTC. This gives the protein CASSLLRGLQETQYF.

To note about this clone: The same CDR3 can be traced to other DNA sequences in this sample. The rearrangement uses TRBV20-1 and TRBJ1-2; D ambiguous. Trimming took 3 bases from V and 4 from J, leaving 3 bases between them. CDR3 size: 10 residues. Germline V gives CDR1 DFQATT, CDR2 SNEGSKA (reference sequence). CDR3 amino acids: CSASSYGYTF. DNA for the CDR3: TGCAGTGCTAGTTCCTATGGCTACACCTTC.

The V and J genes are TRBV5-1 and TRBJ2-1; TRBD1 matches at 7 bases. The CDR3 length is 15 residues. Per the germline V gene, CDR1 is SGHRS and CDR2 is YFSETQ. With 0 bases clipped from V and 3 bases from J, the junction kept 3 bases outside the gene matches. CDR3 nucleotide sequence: TGCGCCAGCAGCTTGGAGGGACAGAACTACAATGAGCAGTTCTTC. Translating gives CASSLEGQNYNEQFF.

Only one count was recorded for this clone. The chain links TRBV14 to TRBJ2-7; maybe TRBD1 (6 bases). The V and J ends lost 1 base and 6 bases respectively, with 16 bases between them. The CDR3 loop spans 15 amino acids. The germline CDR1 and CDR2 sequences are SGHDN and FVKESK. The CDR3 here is CASSQVSGTGSEQYF. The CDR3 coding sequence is TGTGCCAGCAGCCAAGTCTCGGGAACAGGGTCCGAGCAGTACTTC.

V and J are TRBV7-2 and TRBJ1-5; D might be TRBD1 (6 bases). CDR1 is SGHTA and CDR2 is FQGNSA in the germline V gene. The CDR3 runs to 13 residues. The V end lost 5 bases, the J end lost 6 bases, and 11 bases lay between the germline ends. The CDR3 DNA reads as TGTGCCAGCAGCCCAGGGGTTTCTCAGCCCCAGCATTTT. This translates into CASSPGVSQPQHF.

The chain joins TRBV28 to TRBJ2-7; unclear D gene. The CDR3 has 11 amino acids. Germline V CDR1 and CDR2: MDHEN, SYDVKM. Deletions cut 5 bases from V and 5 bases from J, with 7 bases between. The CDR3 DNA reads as TGTGCCAGCAGTCATGGCCACGAGCAGTACTTC. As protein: CASSHGHEQYF.

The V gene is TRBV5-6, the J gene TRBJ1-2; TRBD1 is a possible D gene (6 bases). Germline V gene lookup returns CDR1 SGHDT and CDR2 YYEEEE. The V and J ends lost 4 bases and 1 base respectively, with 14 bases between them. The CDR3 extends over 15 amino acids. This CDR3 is CASSLLGAFNYGYTF. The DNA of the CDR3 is TGTGCCAGCAGCCTGTTGGGGGCCTTTAACTATGGCTACACCTTC.

The CDR3 is CASSYGPGSYNEQFF. Here the CDR3 DNA reads TGTGCCAGCAGTTACGGGCCCGGCTCCTACAATGAGCAGTTCTTC. V is TRBV7-9 and J is TRBJ2-1, with D uncertain. This CDR3 has 15 amino acids. Germline CDR1 reads SEHNR; CDR2 reads FQNEAQ (reference sequence). Trimming pared 6 bases from V and 0 bases from J, leaving 12 bases between.

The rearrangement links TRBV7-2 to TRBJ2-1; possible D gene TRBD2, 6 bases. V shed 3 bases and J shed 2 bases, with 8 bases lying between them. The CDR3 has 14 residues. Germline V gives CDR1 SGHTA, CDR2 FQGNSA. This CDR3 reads CASSFAGPYNEQFF. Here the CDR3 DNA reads TGTGCCAGCAGCTTTGCGGGACCCTACAATGAGCAGTTCTTC.